Listed here are 11 T cell receptor beta chains from one sample, sequenced in a study of shared clonotypes between healthy human individuals. TCRdb's table, derived via immunoSEQ multiplex PCR, lists solely in-frame clones and lacks some. Of about 2 million clones in the sample, approximately 95% are singletons; the top ten hold under 0.15%. Sequencing used naive CD4+ T cells sorted from blood. Subset here: CD45RA+ positively selected. The receptors stem from a man aged 18 to 35 in good health.

The rearrangement links TRBV15 to TRBJ2-3, with 11 bases that match TRBD2. Germline CDR1 LNHNV, CDR2 YYDKDF (reference sequence). Trimming cost V 5 bases and J 3 bases; bases outside gene matches: 7. This CDR3 contains 16 residues. The CDR3 DNA is TGTGCCACCAGCTCTCGGACTAGCGGGTTGACAGATACGCAGTATTTT. Its translation: CATSSRTSGLTDTQYF. Drawing the rest from reference TRBV15 and TRBJ2-3, the complete variable domain is DAMVIQNPRYQVTQFGKPVTLSCSQTLNHNVMYWYQQKSSQAPKLLFHYYDKDFNNEADTPDNFQSRRPNTSFCFLDIRSPGLGDTAMYLCATSSRTSGLTDTQYFGPGTRLTVL.

The J gene is TRBJ1-2, the V gene TRBV28; possible D gene TRBD1, 5 bases. The germline V gene encodes CDR1 MDHEN and CDR2 SYDVKM. With 5 bases removed from V and 8 bases from J, the gap between germline ends came to 24 bases. The length of the CDR3 is 16 residues. The CDR3 DNA sequence: TGTGCCAGCAGTCAGCGACAGACCGCGCGAGTAGGCGGCTACACCTTC. It is translated as CASSQRQTARVGGYTF.

This chain links TRBV15 with TRBJ2-3; the match to TRBD2 covers 8 bases. Germline loops: CDR1 LNHNV, CDR2 YYDKDF (reference sequence). Unmatched junction bases numbered 5, after V lost 1 base and J lost 2 bases. This CDR3 spans 16 amino acids. CDR3 sequence: CATSRGVAGPTDTQYF. The CDR3 region has the DNA TGTGCCACCAGCAGAGGCGTAGCGGGGCCCACAGATACGCAGTATTTT.

On this clone: At the DNA level, this CDR3 is encoded by other sequences in the same sample as well. The chain employs TRBV7-2 and TRBJ1-5; 7 bases are a match to TRBD1. This CDR3 is 15 amino acids long. Germline V gene lookup returns CDR1 SGHTA and CDR2 FQGNSA. Trimming cost V 3 bases and J 4 bases; bases outside gene matches: 6. The CDR3 coding sequence is TGTGCCAGCAGCTTCCGCCAGGGGGGAAATCAGCCCCAGCATTTT. This encodes CASSFRQGGNQPQHF. Looking up the rest from reference TRBV7-2 and TRBJ1-5 gives the full variable domain: GAGVSQSPSNKVTEKGKDVELRCDPISGHTALYWYRQSLGQGLEFLIYFQGNSAPDKSGLPSDRFSAERTGGSVSTLTIQRTQQEDSAVYLCASSFRQGGNQPQHFGDGTRLSIL.

This chain uses TRBV6-5 with TRBJ2-1, with 8 bases aligning to TRBD1. The V gene's germline CDR1 is MNHEY and CDR2 SVGAGI. Unmatched junction bases numbered 4, after V lost 6 bases and J lost 0 bases. The CDR3 is 15 residues long. The CDR3 loop is CASRPTGGSYNEQFF. The CDR3 nucleotides are TGTGCCAGCAGGCCTACAGGGGGCTCCTACAATGAGCAGTTCTTC.

V usage is TRBV5-4 and J usage is TRBJ2-7, with 11 positions matching TRBD2. CDR1 and CDR2 from the germline V gene are SGHNT and YYREEE (reference sequence). The CDR3 has 14 residues. Germline trimming cut 4 bases from V and 6 bases from J; bases unmatched to any gene: 6. The chain's CDR3 is CASSTSGRILEQYF. The CDR3 DNA follows: TGTGCCAGCAGCACTAGCGGGAGAATCCTCGAGCAGTACTTC.

The chain is built from TRBV29-1 and TRBJ2-3; D uncertain. V was shortened by 5 bases and J by 2 bases, with 14 bases between the two germline ends. The CDR3 has 14 amino acids. Germline CDR1 SQVTM, CDR2 ANQGSEA. The CDR3 protein is CSVCFSSYTDTQYF. In DNA, the CDR3 is TGCAGCGTTTGTTTTAGCAGTTACACAGATACGCAGTATTTT.

The V gene is TRBV10-3, the J gene TRBJ2-7; possibly TRBD2 for D (6 bases). The germline V gene encodes CDR1 ENHRY and CDR2 SYGVKD. This CDR3 has 13 residues. The ends were cut back, 11 bases at V and 2 bases at J, with 16 bases in the middle. The CDR3 DNA reads TGTGCCGGCTCAGTGGGGGGTGCCTACGAGCAGTACTTC. This encodes CAGSVGGAYEQYF.

The chain employs TRBV4-1 and TRBJ2-2; D uncertain. The CDR3 spans 15 residues. V was shortened by 0 bases and J by 5 bases, with 10 bases between the two germline ends. Germline V lookup: CDR1 MGHRA, CDR2 YSYEKL. Here the CDR3 reads CASSQDWSRTGELFF. The CDR3 nucleotides read TGCGCCAGCAGCCAAGACTGGTCGCGTACCGGGGAGCTGTTTTTT.

This clone was seen only once. The chain is built from TRBV11-2 and TRBJ1-6; D is unclear. The CDR3 contains 16 residues. Germline-derived CDR1 and CDR2 are SGHAT and FQNNGV. Deletions cut 4 bases from V and 7 bases from J, with 17 bases between. DNA of the CDR3: TGTGCCAGCAGCTGGAGGGCGACAACGGGGAATTCACCCCTCCACTTT. Amino acid sequence: CASSWRATTGNSPLHF.

The rearrangement links TRBV6-1 to TRBJ2-2, with 7 bases identical to TRBD1. Trimming cost V 9 bases and J 0 bases; bases outside gene matches: 4. The CDR3 totals 14 residues. Germline V gene sequence: CDR1 MNHNS, CDR2 SASEGT. The CDR3 region has the DNA TGTGCCAGTAAGACAGGGTCGAACACCGGGGAGCTGTTTTTT. Amino acid sequence: CASKTGSNTGELFF.